This T cell receptor (beta chain) was documented in a study of naive and memory T cell subsets. Two oligonucleotides, mixed equimolar, formed the beta constant-region primer covering TRBC1 and TRBC2. TCRdb reanalysed the UMI-ligation and nested PCR reads using MiXCR and keeps one entry per CDR3 protein. The data contain 150,000 or so distinct CDR3 sequences, more than 15% of them singletons. Germline V lookup: CDR1 SGHNT, CDR2 YYREEE (reference sequence). The CDR3 has 14 amino acids. The junction had 3 bases not matched to a gene; V was cut back by 1 base and J by 7 bases. Specimen: naive CD4+ T cells from blood. The genes are TRBV5-4 and TRBJ2-4; 9 nucleotides agree with TRBD1. This sequence originates from a human donor in good health. Here the CDR3 reads CASSLTGGLNIQYF. CDR3 bases: TGTGCCAGCAGCTTGACAGGGGGCTTGAACATTCAGTACTTC.